This TCR beta chain comes out of a study of cytomegalovirus exposure and HLA in healthy donors. In the PCR, 60 Vbeta and 13 Jbeta primers were used. Method: immunoSEQ multiplex PCR; TCRdb's copy keeps in-frame clones and lacks some. Of roughly 150,000 clones listed, 80% to 85% are singletons. The V gene lost 3 bases and the J gene lost 4 bases, with 9 bases spanning the gap. The CDR3 is 13 amino acids. CDR1 and CDR2 from the germline V gene are SGHVS and FQNEAQ. Whole-study results and caveats: Based on reports, TCR beta sequences accurately predicted HLA-A and HLA-B alleles for most subjects. Some TCR beta chains (over 150 of them) were listed as cytomegalovirus-associated. A classifier reportedly called cytomegalovirus status with high sensitivity and specificity. Several of the most significant clusters appeared linked to common viral pathogens, based on a later analysis.

With respect to this clone: The antigen remains unidentified.

Sequencing used PBMCs. This TCR derives from a male donor in good health and CMV-seronegative. This chain joins TRBV7-8 and TRBJ1-1; no firm D call. The CDR3 is CASSFGEATEAFF. The CDR3 DNA reads TGTGCCAGCAGCTTCGGTGAGGCCACTGAAGCTTTCTTT.